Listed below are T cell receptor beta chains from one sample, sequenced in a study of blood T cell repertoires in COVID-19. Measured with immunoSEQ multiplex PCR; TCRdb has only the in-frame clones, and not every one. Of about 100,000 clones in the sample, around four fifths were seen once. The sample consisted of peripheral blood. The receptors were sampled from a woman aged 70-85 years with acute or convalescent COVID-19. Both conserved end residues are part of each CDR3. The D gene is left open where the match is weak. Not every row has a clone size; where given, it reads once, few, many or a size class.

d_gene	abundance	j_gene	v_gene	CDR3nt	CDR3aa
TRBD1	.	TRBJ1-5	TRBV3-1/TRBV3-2	TGTGCCAGCAGCCAACTTGGGACAGCCAATCAGCCCCAGCATTTT	CASSQLGTANQPQHF
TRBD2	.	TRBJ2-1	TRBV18	TGTGCCAGCTCACCGCGGACTAGCGGCTCCTACAATGAGCAGTTCTTC	CASSPRTSGSYNEQFF
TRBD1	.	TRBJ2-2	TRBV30	TGTGCCTGGAGAGCGGACAGGGTCGCCGGGGAGCTGTTTTTT	CAWRADRVAGELFF
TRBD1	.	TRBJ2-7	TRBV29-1	TGCAGCGTTGGAGACAGGGGTTACGAGCAGTACTTC	CSVGDRGYEQYF
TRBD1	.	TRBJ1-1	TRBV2	TGTGCCAGCAGTCCATTGACAGGGGCTAACACTGAAGCTTTCTTT	CASSPLTGANTEAFF
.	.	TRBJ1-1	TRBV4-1	TGCGCCAGCAGCGCTCCCGGAAGGGAGGTCACTGAAGCTTTCTTT	CASSAPGREVTEAFF
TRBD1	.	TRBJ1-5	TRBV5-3	TGTGCCAGAAGCCCCCGGGACAGGGTTGTTCAGCCCCAGCATTTT	CARSPRDRVVQPQHF
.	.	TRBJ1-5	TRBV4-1	TGCGCCAGCAGCCAAGATGGAGGGGACAATCAGCCCCAGCATTTT	CASSQDGGDNQPQHF
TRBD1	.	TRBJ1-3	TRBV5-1	TGCGCCAGCAGCTTGGCGACGGGACAGTCACCTTCCATCTCTGGAAACACCATATATTTT	CASSLATGQSPSISGNTIYF
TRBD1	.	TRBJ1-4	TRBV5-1	TGCGCCAGCAGCCAGTCTTTCTCAGGGGGGCATGAAAAACTGTTTTTT	CASSQSFSGGHEKLFF
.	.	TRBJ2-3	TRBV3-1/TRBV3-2	TGTGCCAGCAGCGACCGGGAAGGCCTCACAGATACGCAGTATTTT	CASSDREGLTDTQYF
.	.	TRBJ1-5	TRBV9	TGTGCCAGCAGCGTAGGCCCCTATAGCAATCAGCCCCAGCATTTT	CASSVGPYSNQPQHF
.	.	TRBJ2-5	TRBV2	TGTGCCAGCAGTCCGAAGCCTACTAGACTACAAGAGACCCAGTACTTC	CASSPKPTRLQETQYF
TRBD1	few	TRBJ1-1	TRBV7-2	TGTGCCAGCAGCCGCGACAGGGCGGGCACTGAAGCTTTCTTT	CASSRDRAGTEAFF
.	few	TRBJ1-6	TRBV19	TGTGCCAGTAGTCTCCCCAGGGGTCGGTCACCCCTCCACTTT	CASSLPRGRSPLHF
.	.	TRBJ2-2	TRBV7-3	TGTGCCAGCAGCCCCCCGACTGTCGATGACACCGGGGAGCTGTTTTTT	CASSPPTVDDTGELFF
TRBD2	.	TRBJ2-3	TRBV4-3	TGCGCCAGCAGCCAATGGGTGGGGGAGGGCGATACGCAGTATTTT	CASSQWVGEGDTQYF
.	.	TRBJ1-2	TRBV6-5	TGTGCCAGCAGAAAAACTGGGGGCGCGGAGAATGGCTACACCTTC	CASRKTGGAENGYTF
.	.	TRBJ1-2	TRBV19	TGTGCCAGTAGGAAGACTGAGCTATATGGCTACACCTTC	CASRKTELYGYTF
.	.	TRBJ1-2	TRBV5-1	TGCGCCAGCAGCCAAACATACGCGGGGGCAGCTAACTATGGCTACACCTTC	CASSQTYAGAANYGYTF
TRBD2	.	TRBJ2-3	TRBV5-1	TGCGCCAGCAGCCGCGAGTCGAGCGGGGGTACCACAGATACGCAGTATTTT	CASSRESSGGTTDTQYF
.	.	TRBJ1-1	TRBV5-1	TGCGCCAGCAGCGAGGGTGGTGCTTTCTTT	CASSEGGAFF
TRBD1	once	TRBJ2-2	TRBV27	TGTGCCAGCACCATGACAGGGGGCGTTGGCGGGGAGCTGTTTTTT	CASTMTGGVGGELFF
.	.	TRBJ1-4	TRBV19	TGTGCCAGTAGTATACAGGGTACTGGGAATGAAAAACTGTTTTTT	CASSIQGTGNEKLFF
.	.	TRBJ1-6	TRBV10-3	TGTGCCATCAGTGACCAGGGATTGGGAAATTCACCCCTCCACTTT	CAISDQGLGNSPLHF